Below, 23 T cell receptor beta chains from the same sample are listed, as sequenced in a study of T-cell reconstitution after alpha-beta-depleted transplantation in children. Unique molecular identifiers were used in preparing the TCRbeta library. TCRdb re-analysed the PCR reads in MiXCR, keeping a single row per CDR3 protein. The sample holds some 260,000 distinct CDR3 sequences, 24% seen once. Source: PBMCs, mostly from graft donor cells, taken 360 days after TCRalphabeta/CD19-depleted stem cell transplant. The receptors shown here come from a female patient aged 2-10 years who had a stem cell transplant for congenital amegakaryocytic thrombocytopenia, so the T cells may come from the graft donor.

The V and J genes are TRBV2 and TRBJ2-3; D is uncertain. Looked up from germline, CDR1 is SNHLY and CDR2 is FYNNEI. V gave up 11 bases and J gave up 2 bases, with 20 bases separating them. The CDR3 runs 15 residues. CDR3 loop: CAGTPWESTTDTQYF. In DNA form, the CDR3 reads TGTGCCGGAACCCCTTGGGAAAGTACCACAGATACGCAGTATTTT. The complete variable domain, with remaining parts taken from reference TRBV2 and TRBJ2-3, reads EPEVTQTPSHQVTQMGQEVILRCVPISNHLYFYWYRQILGQKVEFLVSFYNNEISEKSEIFDDQFSVERPDGSNFTLKIRSTKLEDSAMYFCAGTPWESTTDTQYFGPGTRLTVL.

This clonotype was counted only a few times. As DNA, the CDR3 is TGTGCCAGCAGTAAGGAGCTGGCCCGAGAGACCCAGTACTTC. It yields the protein CASSKELARETQYF. The chain recombines TRBV6-2 or TRBV6-3 with TRBJ2-5; D remains ambiguous. The CDR3 runs 14 residues. Trimming left V 5 bases short and J 4 bases short, with 14 bases between. The germline gives CDR1 MNHEY, CDR2 SVGEGT.

This clonotype was counted between two and nine times. The chain recombines TRBV6-5 with TRBJ2-5, with 7 bases fitting TRBD2. V lost 1 base to trimming and J lost 0 bases; unmatched junction nucleotides: 2. This CDR3 comprises 15 residues. The germline V gene encodes CDR1 MNHEY and CDR2 SVGAGI. CDR3 sequence (DNA): TGTGCCAGCAGTTACTTTCTAGCGGACCAAGAGACCCAGTACTTC. Amino acids: CASSYFLADQETQYF.

This clonotype was detected only a few times. This may be a read error: a much more frequent sequence differs by one nucleotide. The rearrangement joins TRBV27 to TRBJ2-3; D is undetermined. The CDR3 covers 11 residues. Trimming removed 6 bases from V and 2 bases from J, with 3 bases in between. Germline V lookup: CDR1 MNHEY, CDR2 SMNVEV (reference sequence). The CDR3 DNA follows: TGTGCCAGCAGAATCACAGATACGCAGTATTTT. Protein: CASRITDTQYF.

This clonotype came up many times. The chain has TRBV16 and TRBJ2-7, with D unresolved. V dropped 1 base and J dropped 1 base, with 11 bases sitting between them. CDR1 KGHSY and CDR2 FQNENV come from the germline V gene. The CDR3 extends over 15 amino acids. In nucleotides, the CDR3 is TGTGCCAGCAGCCAATTACGTGGCAGATCCTACGAGCAGTACTTC. As protein: CASSQLRGRSYEQYF.

This clonotype appeared a few times. The chain uses TRBV19 and TRBJ2-1; D is unclear. Per the germline V gene, CDR1 is LNHDA and CDR2 is SQIVND (reference sequence). The CDR3 contains 13 residues. Trimming removed 3 bases at V and 7 bases at J, with 10 bases between. The CDR3 region has the DNA TGTGCCAGTAGTATGGATCTCCCGAATGAGCAGTTCTTC. This codes for CASSMDLPNEQFF.

This clonotype has a handful of counts. The chain couples TRBV7-3 to TRBJ2-3, with D uncertain. Germline V lookup: CDR1 SGHTA, CDR2 FQGTGA. Trimming left V 5 bases short and J 2 bases short, with 8 bases between. This CDR3 has 13 amino acids. The CDR3 nucleotides are TGTGCCAGCAGCCCCCATAACACAGATACGCAGTATTTT. Protein sequence: CASSPHNTDTQYF.

In its sample, this clonotype was seen many times. The chain has TRBV10-3 and TRBJ2-2; D not certain. V shed 2 bases and J shed 6 bases, with 19 bases lying between them. The CDR3 runs to 17 residues. Germline-derived CDR1 and CDR2 are ENHRY and SYGVKD. CDR3 residues: CAISEENAVDEAGELFF. CDR3 DNA sequence: TGTGCCATCAGTGAGGAAAACGCCGTCGACGAGGCCGGGGAGCTGTTTTTT.

This clonotype has a handful of counts. This rearrangement joins TRBV12-3 or TRBV12-4 to TRBJ2-4; 11 bases agree with TRBD1. The junction had 6 bases not matched to a gene; V was cut back by 3 bases and J by 8 bases. This CDR3 has 15 residues. The CDR3 coding sequence is TGTGCCAGCAGTTTTCGGACAGGGGGCCGGGACATTCAGTACTTC. It specifies CASSFRTGGRDIQYF.

This clonotype was observed a handful of times. The CDR3 DNA reads TGTGCCAGTAGTATTGGGGGGGACCTCCAAGAGACCCAGTACTTC. As protein: CASSIGGDLQETQYF. The chain joins TRBV19 to TRBJ2-5, with TRBD2 matching over 7 bases. The junction had 5 bases not matched to a gene; V was cut back by 3 bases and J by 1 base. Germline V gene lookup returns CDR1 LNHDA and CDR2 SQIVND (reference sequence). This CDR3 comprises 15 residues.

This rearrangement joins TRBV7-3 to TRBJ2-2, with D possibly being TRBD1 or TRBD2 (5 bases each). Per the germline V gene, CDR1 is SGHTA and CDR2 is FQGTGA. This CDR3 is built from 12 residues. Trimming removed 6 bases at V and 6 bases at J, with 8 bases between. CDR3 nucleotides: TGTGCCAGCAGGAGGGGATCCGGGGAGCTGTTTTTT. As protein: CASRRGSGELFF.

This clonotype showed up just a few times. The gene calls are TRBV28 and TRBJ2-5; D is perhaps TRBD2 (5 bases). The CDR3 totals 15 residues. The ends were cut back, 3 bases at V and 6 bases at J, with 17 bases in the middle. The germline V gene has CDR1 MDHEN and CDR2 SYDVKM. Here the CDR3 reads CASSFADAVGKTQYF. The CDR3 DNA is TGTGCCAGCAGTTTCGCGGATGCGGTCGGGAAGACCCAGTACTTC. Combining the CDR3 with reference TRBV28 and TRBJ2-5 gives the whole variable domain DVKVTQSSRYLVKRTGEKVFLECVQDMDHENMFWYRQDPGLGLRLIYFSYDVKMKEKGDIPEGYSVSREKKERFSLILESASTNQTSMYLCASSFADAVGKTQYFGPGTRLLVL.

This clonotype has a handful of counts. The chain is built from TRBV11-1 and TRBJ2-3; 9 bases are shared with TRBD2. This CDR3 is built from 18 residues. J gave up 5 bases and V 6 bases, and 18 bases lay outside the gene matches. Germline V gene sequence: CDR1 SGHAT, CDR2 FQDESV (reference sequence). The CDR3 DNA sequence: TGTGCCAGCAGTCTACGTGCCGGGACTAGCCCGCTCGGAGATACGCAGTATTTT. Translated: CASSLRAGTSPLGDTQYF.

For this clonotype: A read error may produce the germline difference seen at one junction end. V and J are TRBV7-2 and TRBJ2-5, with D possibly TRBD1 on 5 matching bases. In germline, CDR1 is SGHTA, CDR2 FQGNSA. This CDR3 contains 16 residues. In DNA form, the CDR3 reads TGTGTCAGCAGCCCGCGTATAGGGGAATTCCAAGAGACCCAGTACTTC. This encodes CVSSPRIGEFQETQYF.

V and J are TRBV5-1 and TRBJ2-1; 9 bases match TRBD1. Trimming removed 8 bases from V and 2 bases from J; junction bases left unmatched: 8. The length of the CDR3 is 15 residues. Looked up from germline, CDR1 is SGHRS and CDR2 is YFSETQ. CDR3 nucleotides: TGCGCCAGTAAACAAACAGGGGGCGCCTACAATGAGCAGTTCTTC. It yields the protein CASKQTGGAYNEQFF.

This sequence joins TRBV28 and TRBJ2-1; D not certain. Trimming cost V 3 bases and J 8 bases, with 14 bases left between them. CDR1 is MDHEN, CDR2 SYDVKM, per germline. The CDR3 loop spans 14 amino acids. The CDR3 DNA reads as TGTGCCAGCAGTTTTTGGACCCGAAGGGATGAGCAGTTCTTC. Translation gives CASSFWTRRDEQFF. Full variable domain (outside the CDR3, taken from reference TRBV28 and TRBJ2-1): DVKVTQSSRYLVKRTGEKVFLECVQDMDHENMFWYRQDPGLGLRLIYFSYDVKMKEKGDIPEGYSVSREKKERFSLILESASTNQTSMYLCASSFWTRRDEQFFGPGTRLTVL.

The V gene is TRBV14, the J gene TRBJ2-3; a weak D match, TRBD1 (5 bases). Germline assignment: CDR1 SGHDN and CDR2 FVKESK. Trimming removed 4 bases at V and 6 bases at J, with 8 bases between. The CDR3 is made up of 12 amino acids. The CDR3 sequence: CASSLRGDTQYF. Written as DNA, the CDR3 is TGTGCCAGCAGCCTAAGGGGTGATACGCAGTATTTT. The whole variable domain, remainder taken from reference TRBV14 and TRBJ2-3, is EAGVTQFPSHSVIEKGQTVTLRCDPISGHDNLYWYRRVMGKEIKFLLHFVKESKQDESGMPNNRFLAERTGGTYSTLKVQPAELEDSGVYFCASSLRGDTQYFGPGTRLTVL.

This clonotype was picked up a small number of times. The rearrangement uses TRBV20-1 and TRBJ2-7; D gene unclear. The CDR3 has 12 amino acids. Germline CDR1 DFQATT, CDR2 SNEGSKA (reference sequence). Trimming removed 0 bases at V and 0 bases at J, with 3 bases between. CDR3 coding DNA: TGCAGTGCTAGAGACAACTCCTACGAGCAGTACTTC. It specifies CSARDNSYEQYF.

V gene TRBV19 combines with J gene TRBJ2-7, with D hard to call. V was cut by 9 bases and J by 0 bases, with 6 bases left in between. The germline gives CDR1 LNHDA, CDR2 SQIVND (reference sequence). This CDR3 is 11 amino acids long. In DNA form, the CDR3 reads TGTGCCAGCGCGGACTCCTACGAGCAGTACTTC. This gives the protein CASADSYEQYF. The entire variable domain, with the rest obtained from reference TRBV19 and TRBJ2-7, is as follows: DGGITQSPKYLFRKEGQNVTLSCEQNLNHDAMYWYRQDPGQGLRLIYYSQIVNDFQKGDIAEGYSVSREKKESFPLTVTSAQKNPTAFYLCASADSYEQYFGPGTRLTVT.

The chain combines TRBV5-6 with TRBJ2-1; TRBD2 matches at 11 bases. After removal of 1 base from V and 6 bases from J, the junction contained 3 bases not matched to a gene. This CDR3 has 15 residues. Germline lookup yields CDR1 SGHDT and CDR2 YYEEEE. The CDR3 DNA reads as TGTGCCAGCAGCTTGATACTAGCGGGAGTCAATGAGCAGTTCTTC. Residues: CASSLILAGVNEQFF.

This clonotype was observed many times. The rearrangement links TRBV10-3 to TRBJ1-2; TRBD1 is a possible D gene (5 bases). This CDR3 spans 13 amino acids. The germline V gene encodes CDR1 ENHRY and CDR2 SYGVKD. The CDR3 loop is CVSSGTPDLGYTF. For the CDR3, the DNA is TGTGTCTCCTCCGGGACCCCGGATCTTGGCTACACCTTC.

This clonotype was picked up a small number of times. The V call is TRBV4-1, the J call TRBJ2-1, with 8 bases aligning to TRBD1. The CDR3 spans 15 residues. V lost 1 base to trimming and J lost 8 bases; unmatched junction nucleotides: 7. The germline V gene encodes CDR1 MGHRA and CDR2 YSYEKL. CDR3 region: CASSQVAGGSYEQFF. In DNA, the CDR3 is TGCGCCAGCAGCCAAGTGGCAGGGGGCTCGTATGAGCAGTTCTTC.

The chain is built from TRBV20-1 and TRBJ2-1; maybe TRBD2 (6 bases). The germline V and J ends were trimmed by 2 bases and 4 bases, with 27 bases remaining between them. The germline gives CDR1 DFQATT, CDR2 SNEGSKA (reference sequence). The CDR3 contains 19 residues. CDR3 nucleotides: TGCAGTGCTAGAAGGCGGGAACGGGGCCTTTTCTCCTGGTACAATGAGCAGTTCTTC. Protein: CSARRRERGLFSWYNEQFF.